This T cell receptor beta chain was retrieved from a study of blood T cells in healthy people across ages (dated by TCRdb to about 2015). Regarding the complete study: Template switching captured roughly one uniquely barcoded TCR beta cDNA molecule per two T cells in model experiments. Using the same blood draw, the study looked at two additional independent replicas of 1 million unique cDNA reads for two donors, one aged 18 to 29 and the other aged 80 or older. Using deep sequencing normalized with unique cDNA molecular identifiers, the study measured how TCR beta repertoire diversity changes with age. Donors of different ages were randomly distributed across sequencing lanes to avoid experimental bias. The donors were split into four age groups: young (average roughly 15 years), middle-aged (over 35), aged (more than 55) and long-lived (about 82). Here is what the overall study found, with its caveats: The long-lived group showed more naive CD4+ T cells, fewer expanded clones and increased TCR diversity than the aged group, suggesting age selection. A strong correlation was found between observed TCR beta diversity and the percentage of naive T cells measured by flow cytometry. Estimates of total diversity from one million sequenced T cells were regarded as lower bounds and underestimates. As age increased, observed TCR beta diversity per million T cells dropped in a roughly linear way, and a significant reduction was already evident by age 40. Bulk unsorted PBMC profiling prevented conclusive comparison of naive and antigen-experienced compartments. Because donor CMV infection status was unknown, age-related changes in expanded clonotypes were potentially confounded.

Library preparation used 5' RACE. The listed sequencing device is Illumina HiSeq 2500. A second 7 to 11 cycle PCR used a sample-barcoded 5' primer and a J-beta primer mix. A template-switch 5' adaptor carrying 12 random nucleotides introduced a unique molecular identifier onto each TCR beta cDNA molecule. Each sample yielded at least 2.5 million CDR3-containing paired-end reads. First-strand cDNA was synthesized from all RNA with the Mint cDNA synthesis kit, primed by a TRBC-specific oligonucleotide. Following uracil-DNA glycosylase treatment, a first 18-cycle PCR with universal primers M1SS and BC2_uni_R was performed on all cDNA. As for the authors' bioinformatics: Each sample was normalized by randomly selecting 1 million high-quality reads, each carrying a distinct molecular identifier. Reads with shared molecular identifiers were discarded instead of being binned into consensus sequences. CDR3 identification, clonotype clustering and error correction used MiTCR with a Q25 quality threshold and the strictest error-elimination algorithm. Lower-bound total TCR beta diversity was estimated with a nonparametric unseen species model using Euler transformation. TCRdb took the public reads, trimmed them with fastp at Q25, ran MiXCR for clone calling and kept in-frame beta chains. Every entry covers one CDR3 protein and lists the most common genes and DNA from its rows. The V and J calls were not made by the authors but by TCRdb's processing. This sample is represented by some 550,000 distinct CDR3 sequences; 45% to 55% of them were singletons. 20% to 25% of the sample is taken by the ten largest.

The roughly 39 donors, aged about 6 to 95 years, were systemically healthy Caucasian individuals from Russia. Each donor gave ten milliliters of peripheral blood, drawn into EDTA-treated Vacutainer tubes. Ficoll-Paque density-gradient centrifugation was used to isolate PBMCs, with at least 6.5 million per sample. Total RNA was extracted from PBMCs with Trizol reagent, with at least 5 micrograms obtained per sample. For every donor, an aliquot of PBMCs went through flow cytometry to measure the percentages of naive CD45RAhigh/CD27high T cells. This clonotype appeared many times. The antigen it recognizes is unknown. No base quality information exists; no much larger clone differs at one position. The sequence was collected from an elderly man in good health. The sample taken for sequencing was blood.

The DNA sequence reads TGTGCCAGCAGAAAAACAGGGGGTGGGAAGGGGACCCAGTACTTC. This yields the protein CASRKTGGGKGTQYF. Recombination joined TRBV6-5 with TRBJ2-5, and 8 bases in between align with TRBD1. Spanning cysteine to phenylalanine, the CDR3 consists of 15 amino acids. The read is trimmed to its CDR3 DNA, 45 bases read in frame from base 1. Trimming accounts for 6 bases at V and 7 bases at J, while the number of junction bases matched to no gene is 13. The CDR1 and CDR2 encoded by the germline V gene are MNHEY and SVGAGI.